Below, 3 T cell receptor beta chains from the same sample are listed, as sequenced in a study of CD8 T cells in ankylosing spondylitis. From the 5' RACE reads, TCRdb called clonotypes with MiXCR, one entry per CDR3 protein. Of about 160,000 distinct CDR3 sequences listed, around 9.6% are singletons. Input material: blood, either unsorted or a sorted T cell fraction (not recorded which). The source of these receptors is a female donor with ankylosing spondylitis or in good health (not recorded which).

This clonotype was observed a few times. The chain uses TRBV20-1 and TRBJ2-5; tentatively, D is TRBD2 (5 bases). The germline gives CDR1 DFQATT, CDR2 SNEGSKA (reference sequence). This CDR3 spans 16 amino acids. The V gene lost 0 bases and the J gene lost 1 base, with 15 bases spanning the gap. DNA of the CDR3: TGCAGTGCTAGAGATCTGTTTCTAGCCGGCCAAGAGACCCAGTACTTC. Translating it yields CSARDLFLAGQETQYF.

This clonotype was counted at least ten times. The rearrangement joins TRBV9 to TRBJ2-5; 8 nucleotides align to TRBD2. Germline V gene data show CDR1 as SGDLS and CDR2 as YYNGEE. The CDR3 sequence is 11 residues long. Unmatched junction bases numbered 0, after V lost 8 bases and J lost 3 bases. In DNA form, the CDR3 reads TGTGCCAGAGCGGGAGAAGAGACCCAGTACTTC. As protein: CARAGEETQYF.

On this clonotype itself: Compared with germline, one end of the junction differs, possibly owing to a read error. The CDR3 DNA sequence: TGCGCCAGCAGCCAAGCCAGGCCCAGCTCTGGAAACACCATAAATTTT. The encoded protein is CASSQARPSSGNTINF. V is TRBV4-3 and J is TRBJ1-3, with D hard to call. This CDR3 comprises 16 residues. CDR1 is LGHNA, CDR2 YSLEER, per germline.